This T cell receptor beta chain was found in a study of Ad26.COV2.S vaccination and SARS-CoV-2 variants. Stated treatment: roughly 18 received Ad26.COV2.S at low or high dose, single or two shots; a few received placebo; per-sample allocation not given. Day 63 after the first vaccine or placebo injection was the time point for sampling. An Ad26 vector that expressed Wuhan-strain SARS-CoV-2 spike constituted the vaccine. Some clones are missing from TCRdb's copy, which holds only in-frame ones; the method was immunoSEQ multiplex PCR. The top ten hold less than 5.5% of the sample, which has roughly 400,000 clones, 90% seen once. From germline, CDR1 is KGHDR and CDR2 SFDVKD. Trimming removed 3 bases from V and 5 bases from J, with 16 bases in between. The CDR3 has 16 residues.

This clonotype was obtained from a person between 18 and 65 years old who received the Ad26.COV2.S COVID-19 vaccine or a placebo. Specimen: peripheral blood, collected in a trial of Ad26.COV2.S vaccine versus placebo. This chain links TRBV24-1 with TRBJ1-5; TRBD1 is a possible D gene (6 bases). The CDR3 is CATSDAAGVLDQPQHF. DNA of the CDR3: TGTGCCACCAGTGATGCGGCAGGGGTATTGGATCAGCCCCAGCATTTT.